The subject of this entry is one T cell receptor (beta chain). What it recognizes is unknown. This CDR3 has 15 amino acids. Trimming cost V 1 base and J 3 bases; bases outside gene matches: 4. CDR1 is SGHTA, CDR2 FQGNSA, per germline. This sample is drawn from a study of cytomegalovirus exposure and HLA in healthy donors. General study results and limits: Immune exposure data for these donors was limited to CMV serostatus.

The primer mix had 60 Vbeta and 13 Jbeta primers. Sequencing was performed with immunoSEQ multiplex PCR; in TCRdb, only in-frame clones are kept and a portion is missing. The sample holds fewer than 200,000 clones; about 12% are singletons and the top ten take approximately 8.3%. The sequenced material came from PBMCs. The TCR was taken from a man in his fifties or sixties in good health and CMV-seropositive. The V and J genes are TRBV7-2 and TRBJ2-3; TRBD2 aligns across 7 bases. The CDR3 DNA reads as TGTGCCAGCAGCTTAGGGCCAGCGGGAACAGATACGCAGTATTTT. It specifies CASSLGPAGTDTQYF.